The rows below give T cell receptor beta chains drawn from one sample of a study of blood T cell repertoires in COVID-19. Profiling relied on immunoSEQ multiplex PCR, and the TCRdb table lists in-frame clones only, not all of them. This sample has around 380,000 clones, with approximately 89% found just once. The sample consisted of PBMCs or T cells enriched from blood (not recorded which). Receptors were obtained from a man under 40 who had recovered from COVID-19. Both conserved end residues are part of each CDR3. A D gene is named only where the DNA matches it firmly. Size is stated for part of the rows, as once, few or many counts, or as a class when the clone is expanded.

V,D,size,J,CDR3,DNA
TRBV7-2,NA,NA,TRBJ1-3,CASSLARESGNTIYF,TGTGCCAGCAGCTTAGCGCGCGAGTCTGGAAACACCATATATTTT
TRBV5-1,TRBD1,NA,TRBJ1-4,CASSLELDRGNEKLFF,TGCGCCAGCAGCTTGGAATTGGACAGGGGAAATGAAAAACTGTTTTTT
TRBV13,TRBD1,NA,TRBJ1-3,CASTRGDRDRANTIYF,TGTGCCAGCACCCGCGGGGACAGGGATAGGGCAAACACCATATATTTT
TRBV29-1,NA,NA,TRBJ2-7,CSVELDSPHEQYF,TGCAGCGTTGAACTGGACAGTCCGCACGAGCAGTACTTC
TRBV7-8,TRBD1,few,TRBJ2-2,CASSLGTGTAGELFF,TGTGCCAGCAGCTTAGGGACGGGGACAGCCGGGGAGCTGTTTTTT
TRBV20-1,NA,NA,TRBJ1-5,CSASGGGGAYSNQPQHF,TGCAGTGCTAGTGGAGGTGGTGGGGCCTATAGCAATCAGCCCCAGCATTTT
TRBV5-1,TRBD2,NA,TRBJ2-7,CASSTGLRTYEQYF,TGCGCCAGCAGCACGGGACTACGGACCTACGAGCAGTACTTC
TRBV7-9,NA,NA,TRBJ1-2,CASSGGPQLYGYTF,TGTGCCAGCAGCGGAGGGCCCCAATTGTATGGCTACACCTTC
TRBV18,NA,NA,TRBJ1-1,CASSPSTGGTEAFF,TGTGCCAGCTCACCTTCGACAGGCGGCACTGAAGCTTTCTTT
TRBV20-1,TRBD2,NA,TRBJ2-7,CSAGRGEQYF,TGCAGTGCTGGGAGGGGCGAGCAGTACTTC
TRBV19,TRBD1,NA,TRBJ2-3,CASSAPGGATDTQYF,TGTGCCAGTTCCGCCCCAGGGGGCGCAACAGATACGCAGTATTTT
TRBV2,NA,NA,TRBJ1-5,CASQSGTSNQPQHF,TGTGCCAGCCAGAGCGGGACGAGCAATCAGCCCCAGCATTTT
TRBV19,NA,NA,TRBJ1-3,CATKDTYSGNTIYF,TGTGCCACAAAGGACACATACTCTGGAAACACCATATATTTT
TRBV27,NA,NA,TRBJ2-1,CASSLTLEIDYNEQFF,TGTGCCAGCAGTTTGACCCTGGAGATTGATTACAATGAGCAGTTCTTC
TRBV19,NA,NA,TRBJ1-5,CASSGKFQGPQHF,TGTGCCAGTAGTGGGAAGTTTCAGGGGCCCCAGCATTTT
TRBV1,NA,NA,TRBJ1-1,CTSSHTRDRVGAFF,TGCACCAGCAGCCACACCCGGGACAGGGTGGGAGCTTTCTTT
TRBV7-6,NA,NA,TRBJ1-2,CASSLDGGVHGYTF,TGTGCCAGCAGCTTAGACGGAGGGGTCCATGGCTACACCTTC
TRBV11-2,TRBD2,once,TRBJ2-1,CASSLSSGVTYNEQFF,TGTGCCAGCAGCCTAAGTAGCGGGGTTACCTACAATGAGCAGTTCTTC
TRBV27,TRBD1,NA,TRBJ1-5,CASSTRTGQPQHF,TGTGCCAGCAGTACCCGGACAGGCCAGCCCCAGCATTTT
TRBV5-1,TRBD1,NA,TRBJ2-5,CASRPGQGEQTQYF,TGCGCCAGCAGACCCGGACAGGGAGAACAGACCCAGTACTTC
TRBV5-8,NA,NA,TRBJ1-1,CASSLLGGSTEAFF,TGTGCCAGCAGCCTTCTGGGGGGGAGCACTGAAGCTTTCTTT
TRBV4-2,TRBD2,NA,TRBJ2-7,CASSQDSPQAGGPHEQYF,TGTGCCAGCAGCCAAGATTCCCCGCAGGCGGGGGGGCCCCACGAGCAGTACTTC
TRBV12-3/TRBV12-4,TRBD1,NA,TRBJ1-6,CASSFRGNSPLHF,TGTGCCAGCAGTTTCAGGGGGAATTCACCCCTCCACTTT
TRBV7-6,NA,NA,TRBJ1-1,CASSFFNTEAFF,TGTGCCAGCAGCTTCTTCAACACTGAAGCTTTCTTT
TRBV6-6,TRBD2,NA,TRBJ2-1,CASSYSWTSGGNEQFF,TGTGCCAGCAGTTACTCGTGGACTAGCGGGGGCAATGAGCAGTTCTTC
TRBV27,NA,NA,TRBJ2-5,CASSLSTGGGETQYF,TGTGCCAGCAGTTTATCGACAGGCGGAGGAGAGACCCAGTACTTC
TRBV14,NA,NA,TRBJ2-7,CASSRLKGSSYEQYF,TGTGCCAGCAGCCGCCTGAAGGGGTCTTCCTACGAGCAGTACTTC
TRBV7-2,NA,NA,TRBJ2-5,CASSPGGLVTQYF,TGTGCCAGCAGCCCAGGGGGACTAGTAACCCAGTACTTC
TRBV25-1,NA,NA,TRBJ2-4,CASSESGGLGIQYF,TGTGCCAGCAGTGAATCCGGGGGGCTGGGCATTCAGTACTTC
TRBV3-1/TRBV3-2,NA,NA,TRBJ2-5,CASTQRGIEETQYF,TGTGCCAGCACCCAACGGGGGATAGAAGAGACCCAGTACTTC
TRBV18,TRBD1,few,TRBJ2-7,CASSRRQGDYEQYF,TGTGCCAGCTCACGTAGACAGGGTGACTACGAGCAGTACTTC
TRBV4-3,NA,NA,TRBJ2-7,CASSQAIRGPYEQYF,TGCGCCAGCAGCCAGGCGATCAGGGGACCCTACGAGCAGTACTTC
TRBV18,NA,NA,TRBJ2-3,CASSPQILADTQYF,TGTGCCAGCTCACCGCAAATACTCGCCGATACGCAGTATTTT
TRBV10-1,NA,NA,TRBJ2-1,CASSDGSSYNEQFF,TGCGCCAGCAGTGACGGTAGCTCCTACAATGAGCAGTTCTTC
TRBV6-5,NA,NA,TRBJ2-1,CASSYSSPEVHNEQFF,TGTGCCAGCAGTTACTCGAGCCCGGAGGTCCACAATGAGCAGTTCTTC
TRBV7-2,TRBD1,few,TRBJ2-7,CASSVGTGYYEQYF,TGTGCCAGCAGCGTAGGGACAGGGTACTACGAGCAGTACTTC
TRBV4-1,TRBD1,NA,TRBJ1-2,CASSQPTGLGYGYTF,TGCGCCAGCAGCCAACCGACAGGGCTCGGGTATGGCTACACCTTC
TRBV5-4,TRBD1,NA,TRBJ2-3,CASSWETGTGRYTQYF,TGTGCCAGCAGCTGGGAGACCGGGACAGGGCGGTATACGCAGTATTTT
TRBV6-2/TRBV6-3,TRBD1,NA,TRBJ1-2,CASSRTGGRGYTF,TGTGCCAGCAGTAGGACAGGGGGTCGTGGCTACACCTTC
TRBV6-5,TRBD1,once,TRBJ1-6,CASTKQGAGDSPLHF,TGTGCCAGCACAAAACAGGGGGCAGGAGATTCACCCCTCCACTTT